This T cell receptor (beta chain) originates from a study of cytomegalovirus exposure and HLA in healthy donors. The CDR3 covers 14 residues. Trimming left V 0 bases short and J 3 bases short, with 11 bases between. Germline V gives CDR1 GTSNPN, CDR2 SVGIG (reference sequence). The PCR used 60 Vbeta and 13 Jbeta primers. This table comes from immunoSEQ multiplex PCR, and its TCRdb copy is limited to in-frame clones, with some not included. The table lists more than 95,000 clones, 70% to 85% of them singletons. This TCR was recovered from a woman aged 45-60 years in good health and CMV-seropositive. The sequencing input was PBMCs. V usage is TRBV30 and J usage is TRBJ1-1, with D unresolved. CDR3 nucleotide sequence: TGTGCCTGGAGTGTAATTTTGGGAGACACTGAAGCTTTCTTT. This translates into CAWSVILGDTEAFF.